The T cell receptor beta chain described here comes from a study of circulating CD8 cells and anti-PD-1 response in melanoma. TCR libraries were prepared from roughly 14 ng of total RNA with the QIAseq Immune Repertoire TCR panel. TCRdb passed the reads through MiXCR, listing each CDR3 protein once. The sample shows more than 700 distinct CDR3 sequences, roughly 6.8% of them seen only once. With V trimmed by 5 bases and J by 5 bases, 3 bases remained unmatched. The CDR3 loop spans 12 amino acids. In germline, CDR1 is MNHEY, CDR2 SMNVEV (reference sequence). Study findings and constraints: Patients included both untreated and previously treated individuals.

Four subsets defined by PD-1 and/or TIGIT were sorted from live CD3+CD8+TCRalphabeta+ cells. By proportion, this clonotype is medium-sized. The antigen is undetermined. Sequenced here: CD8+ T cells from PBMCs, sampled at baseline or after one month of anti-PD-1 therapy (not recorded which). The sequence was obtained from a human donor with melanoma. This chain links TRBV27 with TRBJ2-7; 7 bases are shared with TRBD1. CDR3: CASSRQGHEQYF. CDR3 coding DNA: TGTGCCAGCAGTCGACAGGGCCACGAGCAGTACTTC.